The next 5 T cell receptor beta chains were all read from a single sample in a study of blood T cell repertoires in COVID-19. Profiling relied on immunoSEQ multiplex PCR, and the TCRdb table lists in-frame clones only, not all of them. The table has hundreds of thousands of clones, about 88% seen once; the top ten hold roughly 0.7%. Sequenced input: peripheral blood. These receptors all come from a man aged 40-49 years with acute or convalescent COVID-19.

V usage is TRBV14 and J usage is TRBJ1-3, with D perhaps matching TRBD1 (5 bases). Germline assignment: CDR1 SGHDN and CDR2 FVKESK. Deletions cut 4 bases from V and 0 bases from J, with 10 bases between. This CDR3 contains 15 residues. The CDR3 here is CASSRDGSSGNTIYF. The CDR3 DNA reads as TGTGCCAGCAGCCGGGACGGGAGCTCTGGAAACACCATATATTTT.

The rearrangement uses TRBV14 and TRBJ2-7; D perhaps matches TRBD1 (5 bases). CDR1 SGHDN and CDR2 FVKESK come from the germline V gene. The CDR3 totals 15 residues. V was clipped by 6 bases and J by 1 base, with 16 bases between them. As DNA, the CDR3 is TGTGCCAGCAGTCGCTTACAGGTCCCATCCTACGAGCAGTACTTC. It specifies CASSRLQVPSYEQYF. The whole variable domain, remainder taken from reference TRBV14 and TRBJ2-7, is EAGVTQFPSHSVIEKGQTVTLRCDPISGHDNLYWYRRVMGKEIKFLLHFVKESKQDESGMPNNRFLAERTGGTYSTLKVQPAELEDSGVYFCASSRLQVPSYEQYFGPGTRLTVT.

V gene TRBV11-2 combines with J gene TRBJ1-1, with D unresolved. The CDR3 runs to 14 residues. Between the trimmed V and J ends, which lost 5 bases and 2 bases, there was a span of 12 bases. CDR1 is SGHAT and CDR2 is FQNNGV in the germline V gene. The CDR3 here is CASSPHRDNTEAFF. The CDR3, as DNA: TGTGCCAGCAGCCCCCACCGCGATAACACTGAAGCTTTCTTT.

CDR3 region: CASSPLSGSKTQYF. CDR3 sequence (DNA): TGCGCCAGCAGCCCTCTTAGCGGGAGTAAGACCCAGTACTTC. V and J are TRBV5-1 and TRBJ2-5; TRBD2 matches 9 bases. J was trimmed by 6 bases and V by 4 bases; bases with no gene match: 7. In germline, CDR1 is SGHRS, CDR2 YFSETQ. The CDR3 covers 14 residues.

The chain employs TRBV10-2 and TRBJ2-7; no clear D gene. This CDR3 has 15 residues. CDR1 is WSHSY and CDR2 is SAAADI in the germline V gene. Trimming pared 1 base from V and 0 bases from J, leaving 10 bases between. CDR3 residues: CASSEWQVSSYEQYF. The CDR3 coding sequence is TGCGCCAGCAGTGAGTGGCAGGTGAGCTCCTACGAGCAGTACTTC.